This T cell receptor (beta chain) was profiled in a study of metastatic and nonmetastatic thyroid tumors. The germline V gene encodes CDR1 MDHEN and CDR2 SYDVKM. V lost 3 bases to trimming and J lost 7 bases, with 22 bases between them. The CDR3 runs 17 residues. MiXCR reprocessed the PCR reads for TCRdb. The sample records approximately 31,000 clones, roughly a fifth being singletons. Every patient underwent thyroid surgery untreated. This TCR was recovered from a female donor with papillary thyroid cancer or a benign thyroid nodule (not recorded which). Some clones in this sample may be carry-over from other donors' samples. The V gene is TRBV28, the J gene TRBJ2-1, with D possibly matching TRBD2 (6 bases). The sequenced sample was blood. The DNA for the CDR3 is TGTGCCAGCAGTTTGGAGGAGGGAGCTAGCCTCGGGAATGAGCAGTTCTTC. It encodes CASSLEEGASLGNEQFF.